Listed here are 3 T cell receptor beta chains from one sample, sequenced in a study of cytomegalovirus exposure and HLA in healthy donors. The PCR ran on 60 Vbeta and 13 Jbeta primers. The repertoire was sequenced with immunoSEQ multiplex PCR; TCRdb's copy has only in-frame clones and lacks some. Of over 110,000 clones listed, 79% are singletons. The sequenced sample consisted of PBMCs. These receptors were collected from a female donor in good health and CMV-seronegative.

The rearrangement joins TRBV7-3 to TRBJ2-1; 10 nucleotides match TRBD2. Germline-derived CDR1 and CDR2 are SGHTA and FQGTGA. Trimming cost V 5 bases and J 9 bases; bases outside gene matches: 13. This CDR3 contains 16 residues. The CDR3 DNA is TGTGCCAGCAGCCTAGCGGGGGCTAGCGGGGTTGGTGAGCAGTTCTTC. This encodes CASSLAGASGVGEQFF. The complete variable domain, with remaining parts taken from reference TRBV7-3 and TRBJ2-1, reads GAGVSQTPSNKVTEKGKYVELRCDPISGHTALYWYRQSLGQGPEFLIYFQGTGAADDSGLPNDRFFAVRPEGSVSTLKIQRTERGDSAVYLCASSLAGASGVGEQFFGPGTRLTVL.

The chain uses TRBV14 and TRBJ2-7; 8 bases agree with TRBD2. CDR3 size: 18 residues. V dropped 0 bases and J dropped 0; count of bases not matched to a gene: 10. Germline CDR1 is SGHDN and CDR2 is FVKESK. Here the CDR3 DNA reads TGTGCCAGCAGCCAAGAAGATGGACTAGCTGCCGGCTCCTACGAGCAGTACTTC. It yields the protein CASSQEDGLAAGSYEQYF.

The chain is built from TRBV27 and TRBJ2-1, with TRBD2 matching 10 bases. V shed 4 bases, J shed 4 bases, and the junction held 7 bases outside the gene matches. CDR1 and CDR2 from the germline V gene are MNHEY and SMNVEV (reference sequence). The CDR3 has 16 residues. CDR3 in amino acids: CASSSLLAGGYNEQFF. The CDR3 nucleotides read TGTGCCAGCAGTTCACTCTTAGCGGGGGGTTACAATGAGCAGTTCTTC.